This record looks at one T cell receptor beta chain sequence and its context. Its cognate antigen is unknown. Germline values: CDR1 MGHRA, CDR2 YSYEKL. V gave up 1 base and J gave up 0 bases, with 10 bases separating them. The CDR3 is 16 residues long. This sample stems from a study of persistence of HIV-infected CD4 T cells. Study background: Blood samples, up to 180 mL, came from multiple time points, except two leukapheresis donors sampled once.

Sequencing used immunoSEQ version 4 in survey mode. Template was genomic DNA at about 9.3 ng/uL, with up to about 1 ug used per sample. Only in-frame clones appear in the TCRdb table, and some are missing; sequencing was by immunoSEQ multiplex PCR. The sample holds some 30,000 clones, around 80% seen once. The stimulus was lysate of CMV-infected fibroblasts, around 10 ug/mL. CD40L-negative CD69-negative CD45RO-high memory CD4+ T cells were sorted as populations depleted of antigen-responding cells. Donors had CD4+ T cell counts above 400 cells/uL and were CMV-seropositive. PBMCs were depleted of CD8+ T cells before stimulation.

The genes are TRBV4-1 and TRBJ1-5, with D uncertain. The receptor was isolated from an adult woman with HIV who was CMV-seropositive. Sequencing was performed on CD4+ T cells sorted from PBMCs after roughly 18-hour stimulation, taken from a patient who received antiretroviral therapy. For the CDR3, the DNA is TGCGCCAGCAGCCAAGGGCCGGACGTTAGCAATCAGCCCCAGCATTTT. The encoded protein is CASSQGPDVSNQPQHF.